This T cell receptor beta chain was documented in a study of blood T cell repertoires in COVID-19. V lost 1 base to trimming and J lost 5 bases, with 11 bases between them. CDR1 is KGHSH and CDR2 is LQKENI in the germline V gene. The CDR3 has 15 residues. Clones were read by immunoSEQ multiplex PCR, and TCRdb kept only the in-frame ones, dropping some. This table has about 310,000 clones, 89% appearing once. This clone occurred a few times. Participants, 18 to 89 years old, spanned under 25 US areas. The genes are TRBV18 and TRBJ1-4; no clear D gene. The origin of this receptor is a man between 60 and 75 years old who had recovered from COVID-19. The material sequenced was PBMCs or T cells enriched from blood (not recorded which). The CDR3 spells CASSPRVITNEKLFF. CDR3 nucleotide sequence: TGTGCCAGCTCACCACGAGTTATCACCAATGAAAAACTGTTTTTT.